These 6 T cell receptor beta chains share one sample of origin, sequenced in a study of tissue T cells after allogeneic stem cell transplantation (dated by TCRdb to 2021 to 2024). The library was produced with the immunoSEQ multiplex PCR assay. TCRdb retrieved this table from immuneACCESS and kept in-frame rearrangements only. Not all clones are present; in checked studies, unresolved V genes account for under half, and no reason is known for the remainder. Present in this sample are some 4,100 clones, under 65% of which were seen just once. Approximately 6.3% of the sample is in the top ten clones. Explained via the paper, the time point label denotes: mouse harvest day 7 after allogeneic transplant. Each mouse graft, delivered by tail vein injection, combined 10^6 splenic CD5+ T cells with 10^7 T-cell-depleted bone marrow cells. The sequencing sample was made of gut tissue. These TCRs come from a female BALB/c mouse given C57BL/6 T cells with graft-versus-host disease after an allogeneic hematopoietic cell transplant.

This clone came up a few times. Each gene name is a mouse one. The DNA read from the CDR3 is TGTGCCAGCAGTGATGGGACTGGGTCCTATGAACAGTAC. Amino acid sequence: CASSDGTGSYEQY. The entire CDR3 protein is CASSDGTGSYEQYF. The chain couples TRBV13-3 to TRBJ2-7; 8 bases agree with TRBD2. The read ends 1 residue early relative to the CDR3; the germline J gene fills the gap. CDR1 and CDR2 from the germline V gene are NNHDY and SYVADS. The CDR3 covers 14 residues. Trimming at V came to 0 bases and at J to 1 base, leaving 0 bases not matched to a gene.

On this clone: Mouse gene names apply. The CDR3: CASSRGWGGANTGQLYF. The DNA read from the CDR3 is TGTGCCAGCAGTCGGGGCTGGGGGGGCGCGAACACCGGGCAGCTCTAC. V gene TRBV26 combines with J gene TRBJ2-2, with TRBD2 matching over 10 bases. The DNA ends 1 residue before the CDR3 does, and the rest of the CDR3 is filled in from the germline J gene. CDR1 KGHPV and CDR2 FQNQEV come from the germline V gene (reference sequence). The CDR3 runs 17 residues. Losses at the gene ends were 4 bases for V and 2 bases for J; bases not matched to a gene: 7.

As for this clone: Genes and germline are mouse. The read terminates 1 residue before the CDR3 end, so the remaining end is supplied by the germline J gene. The chain joins TRBV16 to TRBJ2-7; no clear D gene. V was shortened by 1 base and J by 0 bases, with 4 bases between the two germline ends. From germline, CDR1 is SGHSA and CDR2 FRNQAP. The CDR3 has 13 residues. The CDR3 reads CASSLASSYEQYF. CDR3 DNA, as far as it was read: TGTGCAAGCAGCTTAGCGAGCTCCTATGAACAGTAC.

As regards this clone: All gene names here are mouse names. The read falls 1 residue short of the CDR3 end, and the missing part is taken from the germline J gene. The rearrangement links TRBV13-3 to TRBJ2-3; D unclear. The germline V and J ends were trimmed by 2 bases and 1 base, with 2 bases remaining between them. Germline loops: CDR1 NNHDY, CDR2 SYVADS. The CDR3 extends over 12 amino acids. The CDR3 DNA, read in part, is TGTGCCAGCAGTGAAGGTGCAGAAACGCTGTAT. This gives the protein CASSEGAETLY. The whole CDR3 sequence is CASSEGAETLYF.

This clone was seen just once. Any gene name here is a mouse gene name. Sequencing ends 1 residue short of the CDR3 end; the germline J gene provides the rest. The chain has TRBV31 and TRBJ2-4, with 11 bases identical to TRBD2. Looked up from germline, CDR1 is GKSSPN and CDR2 is SITVG. V lost 1 base to trimming and J lost 0 bases; unmatched junction nucleotides: 3. This CDR3 comprises 16 residues. CDR3 DNA (partial): TGTGCCTGGAGTCACGGGACTGGGGGTAGTCAAAACACCTTGTAC. This translates into CAWSHGTGGSQNTLY. The entire CDR3 reads CAWSHGTGGSQNTLYF.

With regard to this clone: Genes and germline come from the mouse. The CDR3 is cut off 1 residue early in the read; its end comes from the germline J gene. The gene calls are TRBV12-2 and TRBJ2-7; D might be TRBD1 (6 bases). Germline CDR1 and CDR2: SGHLS and HYDKME. This CDR3 spans 11 amino acids. The V and J ends lost 0 bases and 7 bases respectively, with 6 bases between them. CDR3 residues: CASSLRGEQYF. CDR3 bases read: TGTGCCAGCTCTCTCAGGGGGGAACAGTAC.